This T cell receptor beta chain derives from a study of glioma-infiltrating T cells. Broader study findings: Gliomas, especially low-grade, showed above-expected tissue-blood divergence; non-neoplastic patients showed below. CDR3 overlap between tissue and blood was very small.

Germline CDR1 is LNHDA and CDR2 is SQIVND (reference sequence). Trimming removed 5 bases from V and 2 bases from J; junction bases left unmatched: 6. The CDR3 covers 16 residues. This clonotype has only a few counts. What it recognizes is unknown. Amplification of TCR alpha and beta CDR3 regions from RNA used iRepertoire nested multiplex PCR. Input was roughly 85-450 ng of tissue mRNA or PBMC total RNA. TCRdb re-derived calls from the multiplex PCR reads in MiXCR, one entry per CDR3 protein. The sample includes 100,000 to 150,000 distinct CDR3 sequences, about 23% seen only once; the top ten take about 15%.

The sequenced sample was glioma tissue, nonneoplastic brain tissue, or PBMCs (not recorded which). The sequence derives from a human donor with low-grade glioma or glioblastoma, undergoing nonglioma brain surgery, or in good health (not recorded which). The chain carries TRBV19 and TRBJ2-3; TRBD2 matches 11 bases. The CDR3 nucleotides read TGTGCCAGTAGTGAAGGACTAGCGGGCTTCACAGATACGCAGTATTTT. This codes for CASSEGLAGFTDTQYF.